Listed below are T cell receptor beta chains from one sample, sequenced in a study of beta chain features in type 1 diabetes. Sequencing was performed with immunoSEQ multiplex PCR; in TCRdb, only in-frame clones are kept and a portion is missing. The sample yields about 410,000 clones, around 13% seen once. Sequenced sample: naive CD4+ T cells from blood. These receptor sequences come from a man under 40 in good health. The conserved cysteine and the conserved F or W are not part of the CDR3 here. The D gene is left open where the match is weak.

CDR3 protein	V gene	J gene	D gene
ASSQDPGQGTINSPLH	TRBV4-1	TRBJ1-6	TRBD1
ASSLGGRNYGYT	TRBV27	TRBJ1-2	-
ASSQDWGTGSGANVLT	TRBV4-3	TRBJ2-6	TRBD1
ASSFVSGSVSDTQY	TRBV5-1	TRBJ2-3	TRBD2
ASSSRDSGWREQF	TRBV11-2	TRBJ2-1	TRBD1
ASSPTSGRGSLNEQF	TRBV5-1	TRBJ2-1	TRBD2
ASSLQGFISGNTIY	TRBV7-9	TRBJ1-3	-
ASSPGLAGLNEQF	TRBV14	TRBJ2-1	TRBD2
ASSQGGRYNSPLH	TRBV4-3	TRBJ1-6	-
AWSVGAGLRETQY	TRBV30	TRBJ2-5	-
ASSRDLADPNYGYT	TRBV7-2	TRBJ1-2	-
ASSLQLNYGYT	TRBV6-5	TRBJ1-2	-
ASSPQQVLNTEAF	TRBV18	TRBJ1-1	-
ASSDLGGDTQY	TRBV6-4	TRBJ2-3	-
ASSDTLTRGNQPQH	TRBV7-9	TRBJ1-5	-
ASSFQGASSYEQY	TRBV5-1	TRBJ2-7	TRBD1
ASRTGPPRGEQF	TRBV6-5	TRBJ2-1	-
ASSRSISQPQH	TRBV19	TRBJ1-5	-
AISRTTGVDGYT	TRBV10-3	TRBJ1-2	TRBD1
ATSRGGQPYNEQF	TRBV15	TRBJ2-1	-
ASSLRTRQETQY	TRBV5-4	TRBJ2-5	-
ASNRQENEKLF	TRBV9	TRBJ1-4	-
AWSVRPGNTIY	TRBV30	TRBJ1-3	-
ASSRFNRDKYGYT	TRBV5-1	TRBJ1-2	-
ASSLGVQGKRNTEAF	TRBV7-6	TRBJ1-1	-
ASSPTNEQF	TRBV18	TRBJ2-1	-
ASSLSTGVGNEQF	TRBV7-2	TRBJ2-1	TRBD1
ASSLGQGTWKQY	TRBV5-6	TRBJ2-7	-
ASSSTSGTVRTQY	TRBV7-2	TRBJ2-3	TRBD2
ASSPGTGISYEQY	TRBV18	TRBJ2-7	TRBD1
ASSQDRGRETQY	TRBV4-2	TRBJ2-5	-
ASSPSGANVLT	TRBV7-2	TRBJ2-6	-
AWSVRGNRAPNYGYT	TRBV30	TRBJ1-2	-
ASSSRRDQRGDIQY	TRBV27	TRBJ2-4	-
ASSFRTKQF	TRBV11-2	TRBJ2-1	-
ASSEGQGRISGYT	TRBV2	TRBJ1-2	TRBD1
ACGQNTGELF	TRBV30	TRBJ2-2	-
ASRETRGVDEQY	TRBV9	TRBJ2-7	-
ASSLRADGYT	TRBV7-9	TRBJ1-2	-
ASSTRNAYGYT	TRBV7-2	TRBJ1-2	-
ASSLQRQAPSGF	TRBV7-8	TRBJ2-1	-
ASSVGPSGGRDTQY	TRBV9	TRBJ2-3	TRBD2
ASSRTGGNAITKNIQY	TRBV27	TRBJ2-4	TRBD1
AWGEQF	TRBV30	TRBJ2-1	-
ASSYSGANVLT	TRBV18	TRBJ2-6	-
ASSQPRESSYNEQF	TRBV4-1	TRBJ2-1	-
ASSYRLGAETQY	TRBV6-5	TRBJ2-5	-
ASSPDSGPGELF	TRBV9	TRBJ2-2	-
ASSVGVDTQY	TRBV2	TRBJ2-3	-
ASSQDRVSYGYT	TRBV4-1	TRBJ1-2	-
ASSEAGQGAKGNTIY	TRBV25-1	TRBJ1-3	TRBD1
ASSPQYSTGYT	TRBV5-4	TRBJ1-2	-
ASTGGAGVLDTQY	TRBV9	TRBJ2-3	-